This paragraph covers one T cell receptor (beta chain) sequence. Its antigen is currently unknown. The CDR3 has 15 amino acids. V gave up 1 base and J gave up 6 bases; unmatched junction bases: 6. Per the germline V gene, CDR1 is SGDLS and CDR2 is YYNGEE. Researchers ran the PCR with 60 Vbeta and 13 Jbeta primers. Original methodology: A follow-up analysis tallied tens of millions of unique TCR beta chains, roughly 11 million shared. Assay used: immunoSEQ multiplex PCR; TCRdb lists only in-frame clones, some missing. The DNA was the basis for D and trimming; V, J and clone size are from that table. The sample holds 200,000 or so clones, roughly 80% seen once. These data originate in a study of cytomegalovirus exposure and HLA in healthy donors. General study points: When presence/absence was analysed, sequencing depth was taken to be roughly uniform across donors. Of the V segments, some could not be distinguished, including TRBV6-2 and TRBV6-3, and were excluded.

The specimen was PBMCs. The origin of this receptor is a man aged 30-40 years in good health and CMV-seronegative. The chain couples TRBV9 to TRBJ2-1; TRBD2 matches 8 bases. CDR3 sequence (DNA): TGTGCCAGCAGCGTATTTAGCGGGGCTAGCAATGAGCAGTTCTTC. It yields the protein CASSVFSGASNEQFF.